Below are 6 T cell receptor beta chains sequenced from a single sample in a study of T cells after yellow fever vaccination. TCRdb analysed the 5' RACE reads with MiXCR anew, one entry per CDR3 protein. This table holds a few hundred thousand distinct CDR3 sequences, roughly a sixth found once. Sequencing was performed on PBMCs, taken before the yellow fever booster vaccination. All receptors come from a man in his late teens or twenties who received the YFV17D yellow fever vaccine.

CDR3 protein: CASSLQGQGTGELFF. In nucleotides, the CDR3 is TGTGCCAGCAGCTTGCAGGGCCAAGGGACCGGGGAGCTGTTTTTT. The chain carries TRBV7-2 and TRBJ2-2; tentatively, D is TRBD1 (5 bases). The CDR3 runs to 15 residues. Trimming took off 3 bases at V and 5 bases at J, with 13 bases between the two ends. Germline V gene data show CDR1 as SGHTA and CDR2 as FQGNSA.

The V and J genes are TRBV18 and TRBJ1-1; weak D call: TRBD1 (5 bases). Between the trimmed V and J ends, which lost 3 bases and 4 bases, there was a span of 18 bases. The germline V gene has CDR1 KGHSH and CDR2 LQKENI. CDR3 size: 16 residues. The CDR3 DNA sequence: TGTGCCAGCTCACCCCCCTCGAGCAGGGTGGTCACTGAAGCTTTCTTT. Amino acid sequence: CASSPPSSRVVTEAFF.

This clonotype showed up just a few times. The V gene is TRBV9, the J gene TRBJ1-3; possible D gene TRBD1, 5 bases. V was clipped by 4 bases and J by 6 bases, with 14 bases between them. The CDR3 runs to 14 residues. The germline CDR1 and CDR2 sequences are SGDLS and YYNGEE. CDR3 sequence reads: CASSPPGAANTIYF. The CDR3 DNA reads TGTGCCAGCAGCCCACCCGGGGCCGCAAACACCATATATTTT.

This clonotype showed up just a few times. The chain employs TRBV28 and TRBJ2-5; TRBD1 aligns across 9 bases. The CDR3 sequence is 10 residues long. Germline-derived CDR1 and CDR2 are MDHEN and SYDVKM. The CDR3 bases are TGTGTTACAGGGGGCGAGACCCAGTACTTC. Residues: CVTGGETQYF. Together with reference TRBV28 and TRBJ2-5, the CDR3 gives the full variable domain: DVKVTQSSRYLVKRTGEKVFLECVQDMDHENMFWYRQDPGLGLRLIYFSYDVKMKEKGDIPEGYSVSREKKERFSLILESASTNQTSMYLCVTGGETQYFGPGTRLLVL.

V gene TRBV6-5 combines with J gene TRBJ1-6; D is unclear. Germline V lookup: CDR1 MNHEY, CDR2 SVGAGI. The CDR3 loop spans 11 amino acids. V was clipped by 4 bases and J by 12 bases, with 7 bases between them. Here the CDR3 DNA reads TGTGCCAGCAGTTCGGGAGGACCCCTCCACTTT. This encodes CASSSGGPLHF.

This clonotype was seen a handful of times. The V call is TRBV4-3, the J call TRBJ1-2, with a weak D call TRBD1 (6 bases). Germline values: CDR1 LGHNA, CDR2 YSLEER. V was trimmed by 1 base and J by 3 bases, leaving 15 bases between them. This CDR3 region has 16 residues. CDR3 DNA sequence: TGCGCCAGCAGCCAAGGTTCGGGGGCAGGTCACTATGGCTACACCTTC. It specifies CASSQGSGAGHYGYTF.